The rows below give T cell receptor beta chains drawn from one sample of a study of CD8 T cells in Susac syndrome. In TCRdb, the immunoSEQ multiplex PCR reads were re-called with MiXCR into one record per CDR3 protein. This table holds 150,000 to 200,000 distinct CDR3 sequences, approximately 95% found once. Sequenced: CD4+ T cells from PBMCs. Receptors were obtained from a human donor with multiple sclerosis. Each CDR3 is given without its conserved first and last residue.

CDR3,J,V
ASSILSNGKGQF,TRBJ2-1,TRBV5-1
SALLPDTQY,TRBJ2-3,TRBV29-1
ASRGNEGYT,TRBJ1-2,TRBV9
ASSLVPGGGTDTQY,TRBJ2-3,TRBV7-6
ASILPPGRGGTEAF,TRBJ1-1,TRBV11-2
SISWGLVAEAF,TRBJ1-1,TRBV29-1
ASMWGSGANVLT,TRBJ2-6,TRBV5-1
ASSPRLSSYEQY,TRBJ2-7,TRBV18
SAFDRGNEKLF,TRBJ1-4,TRBV20-1
ASSVEGQGVQPQH,TRBJ1-5,TRBV9
AWVGGRGRNYGYT,TRBJ1-2,TRBV30
ASSQQGLSGYT,TRBJ1-2,TRBV4-1
SAPRGLNSLLDEQY,TRBJ2-7,TRBV20-1
AISESIGQGFAGANVLT,TRBJ2-6,TRBV10-3
ASGTGQGGDQPQH,TRBJ1-5,TRBV6-6
ASSFRGTGAKNIQY,TRBJ2-4,TRBV5-6
ATSDLGSPGELF,TRBJ2-2,TRBV24-1
SASGTGPLNEKLF,TRBJ1-4,TRBV29-1
ASAEAGGRETQY,TRBJ2-5,TRBV3-1
SVTGTSGSYEQY,TRBJ2-7,TRBV29-1
ASLRGRQIYGYT,TRBJ1-2,TRBV16
SAREREEREQF,TRBJ2-1,TRBV20-1
ATSDPSFNEQF,TRBJ2-1,TRBV24-1
ATSAGNYEQY,TRBJ2-7,TRBV24-1
ATSDMPGELF,TRBJ2-2,TRBV24-1
ASRRQQGNTEAF,TRBJ1-1,TRBV12-3/TRBV12-4
ASSPRHGQAYEQY,TRBJ2-7,TRBV27
ASSSGISNQPQH,TRBJ1-5,TRBV19
ASSSPRVDKETQY,TRBJ2-5,TRBV5-4
SVLRQGVYTEAF,TRBJ1-1,TRBV29-1
AWSVTWIREGYT,TRBJ1-2,TRBV30
ASSFSGRAYEQY,TRBJ2-7,TRBV6-5
ASSPGTGASGEQY,TRBJ2-7,TRBV19
ATSSLAAVSTDTQY,TRBJ2-3,TRBV15
ASSLGVGSTNYGYT,TRBJ1-2,TRBV7-6
AWSQGEAF,TRBJ1-1,TRBV30
SVKDRGAFEAF,TRBJ1-1,TRBV29-1
ASSLSGAIEAF,TRBJ1-1,TRBV27
ASSLNLGETQY,TRBJ2-5,TRBV27
ASSQDWGSTYEQY,TRBJ2-7,TRBV4-2
ASSPLDSNQPQH,TRBJ1-5,TRBV18
AISDGDRDDGYT,TRBJ1-2,TRBV10-3
ASGQDRVGNQPQH,TRBJ1-5,TRBV2
ASSAFQAGDYGYT,TRBJ1-2,TRBV7-9
SAYTMTDGYT,TRBJ1-2,TRBV20-1
ATLDRGGVTGELF,TRBJ2-2,TRBV19
ASSLSLRGKLF,TRBJ1-4,TRBV13
ASSLAAPSGTEAF,TRBJ1-1,TRBV6-5
ATQTDRDTEAF,TRBJ1-1,TRBV24-1
ATSRDGSGDGAF,TRBJ1-1,TRBV15
ATTSGNYEQY,TRBJ2-7,TRBV2
ASSQEFGRIQTPTKNIQY,TRBJ2-4,TRBV4-1
ASSVELGDGYT,TRBJ1-2,TRBV9
ASSLVSGRMLPGYT,TRBJ1-2,TRBV5-4